This TCR beta chain was identified in a study of technical replicates of blood from a handful of donors (dated by TCRdb to about 2017). Its CDR3 holds 13 amino acids, cysteine through phenylalanine. The kept DNA is CDR3 alone, 39 bases in frame from the first base. CDR1 and CDR2 are read off the germline V gene (reference sequence) as SSHAT and FNYEAQ. Library generation was performed with the immunoSEQ multiplex PCR assay. The immuneACCESS repertoire file appears here via TCRdb, limited to in-frame rearrangements. These files lack a portion of the clones; in checked studies, under half of the deficit traces to unresolved V genes, and the cause of the others is not known. The sample profile shows some 76,000 clones; less than 99% of them were found once. Of the sample, roughly 0.2% is held by the ten largest clones. To note about this clone: The antigen it binds to is not known. A junction end diverges from the germline sequence, so it may reflect a read error.

This TCR was sampled from a human donor in good health. Sequencing was done on a sample of T cells isolated from PBMCs. Rearrangement joined TRBV7-7 to TRBJ2-3; TRBD1 is perhaps the D gene, given 6 matching bases. Here the CDR3 is given as CASSQGHPDTQYF. The DNA sequence is TGTGCTAGCAGCCAGGGACACCCAGATACGCAGTATTTT.